The next 25 T cell receptor beta chains were all read from a single sample in a study of blood T cell repertoires in COVID-19. Sequencing used immunoSEQ multiplex PCR; TCRdb keeps in-frame clones, though not all of them. This table has tens of thousands of clones, about four fifths appearing once. The source material was peripheral blood. Receptors originate from a woman older than 75 with acute or convalescent COVID-19.

This clone showed up just once. The genes are TRBV5-1 and TRBJ2-1; 11 nucleotides agree with TRBD2. The CDR3 has 15 residues. Trimming cost V 4 bases and J 8 bases; bases outside gene matches: 8. The germline gives CDR1 SGHRS, CDR2 YFSETQ. Written as DNA, the CDR3 is TGCGCCAGCAGCCCCCGGGTAGCGGGAGGGGATGAGCAGTTCTTC. This sequence encodes CASSPRVAGGDEQFF.

This clone was found a few times. CDR3 protein: CASSHRGLVNYGYTF. CDR3 coding DNA: TGTGCCAGCAGCCACAGGGGGCTAGTGAACTATGGCTACACCTTC. This chain joins TRBV6-2 or TRBV6-3 and TRBJ1-2, with 9 positions matching TRBD1. Per the germline V gene, CDR1 is MNHEY and CDR2 is SVGEGT. V shed 6 bases, J shed 2 bases, and the junction held 7 bases outside the gene matches. CDR3 length: 15 amino acids.

The CDR3, as DNA: TGTGCCAGCAGCCAAGTCACGGACAGGGGCTACAATGAGCAGTTCTTC. This gives the protein CASSQVTDRGYNEQFF. The rearrangement uses TRBV3-1 (or the pseudogene TRBV3-2) and TRBJ2-1, with 9 nucleotides matching TRBD1. This CDR3 contains 16 residues. Germline V gene sequence: CDR1 LGHDT, CDR2 YNNKEL (reference sequence). Losses at the gene ends were 1 base for V and 3 bases for J; bases not matched to a gene: 4.

This clone has more than one count but fewer than ten. V gene TRBV11-2 combines with J gene TRBJ2-7; tentative D call: TRBD1 (5 bases). CDR3 length: 16 amino acids. V shed 4 bases and J shed 4 bases, with 20 bases lying between them. Germline CDR1 and CDR2: SGHAT and FQNNGV. The CDR3 nucleotides read TGTGCCAGCAGCTCCCCCGGACACCTCGGCAGATACGAGCAGTACTTC. Its protein is CASSSPGHLGRYEQYF.

This clone appeared once. This chain links TRBV19 with TRBJ2-1, with TRBD2 matching over 8 bases. J lost 8 bases, V lost 6 bases, and 9 bases had no gene match. CDR1 is LNHDA, CDR2 SQIVND, per germline (reference sequence). This CDR3 spans 14 amino acids. The CDR3 loop reads CASSGDGLADEQFF. CDR3 bases: TGTGCCAGTAGCGGGGACGGACTAGCCGATGAGCAGTTCTTC.

This chain links TRBV27 with TRBJ2-2; weak D call: TRBD2 (6 bases). Trimming shortened V by 0 bases and J by 7 bases, and 18 bases separated the two germline ends. Germline CDR1 and CDR2: MNHEY and SMNVEV (reference sequence). The CDR3 totals 17 residues. The CDR3 bases are TGTGCCAGCAGTTTATCGCCCCCCGGGGGTTCGAGCGGGGAGCTGTTTTTT. Its translation is CASSLSPPGGSSGELFF.

This clone was counted once. V and J are TRBV14 and TRBJ1-1; no firm D call. Germline V gene lookup returns CDR1 SGHDN and CDR2 FVKESK. V was trimmed by 7 bases and J by 3 bases, leaving 12 bases between them. The CDR3 is 13 amino acids. CDR3 sequence: CASMGFGYTEAFF. CDR3 DNA sequence: TGTGCCAGCATGGGCTTCGGTTACACTGAAGCTTTCTTT.

The rearrangement uses TRBV29-1 and TRBJ1-2; no clear D gene. The ends were cut back, 6 bases at V and 1 base at J, with 12 bases in the middle. Germline CDR1 is SQVTM and CDR2 is ANQGSEA. The CDR3 has 13 residues. The CDR3: CSVVFRSNYGYTF. CDR3 in DNA: TGCAGCGTCGTTTTTAGGAGTAACTATGGCTACACCTTC.

The chain combines TRBV5-8 with TRBJ2-5; 13 bases map to TRBD2. Germline CDR1 SGHTS, CDR2 YDEGEE. Trimming took 3 bases from V and 1 from J; bases not matched to a gene: 3. This CDR3 comprises 16 residues. The CDR3 region has the DNA TGTGCCAGCAGCTCGGGACTAGCGGGATCCCAAGAGACCCAGTACTTC. Translated: CASSSGLAGSQETQYF. The variable domain in full, with the rest retrieved from reference TRBV5-8 and TRBJ2-5, is EAGVTQSPTHLIKTRGQQATLRCSPISGHTSVYWYQQALGLGLQFLLWYDEGEERNRGNFPPRFSGRQFPNYSSELNVNALELEDSALYLCASSSGLAGSQETQYFGPGTRLLVL.

The V gene is TRBV6-6, the J gene TRBJ2-1; D unresolved. V was cut by 0 bases and J by 5 bases, with 5 bases left in between. The CDR3 consists of 13 residues. The V gene's germline CDR1 is MNHNY and CDR2 SVGAGI (reference sequence). The CDR3 here is CASSYSGNNEQFF. The CDR3, as DNA: TGTGCCAGCAGTTACTCTGGCAACAATGAGCAGTTCTTC.

The chain links TRBV6-4 to TRBJ2-3; no clear D gene. CDR3 size: 13 residues. With 6 bases removed from V and 2 bases from J, the gap between germline ends came to 9 bases. Germline V lookup: CDR1 MRHNA, CDR2 SNTAGT. CDR3 sequence: CASSRSPTDTQYF. For the CDR3, the DNA is TGTGCCAGCAGCCGTAGTCCCACAGATACGCAGTATTTT.

This clone was counted only a few times. The chain has TRBV6-6 and TRBJ2-1; 8 nucleotides match TRBD2. Germline V gives CDR1 MNHNY, CDR2 SVGAGI (reference sequence). CDR3 length equals 18 residues. The junction had 12 bases not matched to a gene; V was cut back by 5 bases and J by 0 bases. As DNA, the CDR3 is TGTGCCAGCAGTCGCTCTGGACTAGCCGCTAGCTCCTACAATGAGCAGTTCTTC. Protein: CASSRSGLAASSYNEQFF.

This clone came up once. V is TRBV30 and J is TRBJ1-4, with D unresolved. This CDR3 contains 11 residues. V was pared by 3 bases and J by 8 bases, with 7 bases between. Per germline, CDR1 GTSNPN and CDR2 SVGIG (reference sequence). The DNA for the CDR3 is TGTGCCTGGAGCGTTAAAGAAAAACTGTTTTTT. Protein sequence: CAWSVKEKLFF.

This chain connects TRBV5-1 to TRBJ1-2, with TRBD1 identical over 10 bases. Germline V CDR1 and CDR2: SGHRS, YFSETQ. V shed 0 bases and J 4 bases; nucleotides not matched to a gene: 3. This CDR3 has 15 residues. In DNA form, the CDR3 reads TGCGCCAGCAGCTTGGAGGGACAGGGGACCTATGGCTACACCTTC. It specifies CASSLEGQGTYGYTF.

The V gene is TRBV15, the J gene TRBJ1-5; D is unresolved. The V end lost 5 bases, the J end lost 1 base, and 15 bases lay between the germline ends. Looked up from germline, CDR1 is LNHNV and CDR2 is YYDKDF (reference sequence). The CDR3 is 16 amino acids. The CDR3 spells CATSRGRDRSNQPQHF. In nucleotides, the CDR3 is TGTGCCACCAGCCGCGGACGGGATCGGAGCAATCAGCCCCAGCATTTT.

Here the CDR3 reads CASSQGSRDSPLHF. CDR3 in DNA: TGTGCCAGCAGCCAAGGTTCCAGGGATTCACCCCTCCACTTT. The chain links TRBV3-1 (or the pseudogene TRBV3-2) to TRBJ1-6, with D maybe TRBD1 (5 bases). Per germline, CDR1 LGHDT and CDR2 YNNKEL (reference sequence). V was pared by 1 base and J by 8 bases, with 9 bases between. CDR3 length equals 14 residues.

The CDR3 loop reads CASSQSTGLQETQYF. The CDR3 nucleotides are TGCGCCAGCAGCCAAAGCACAGGCCTCCAAGAGACCCAGTACTTC. This chain connects TRBV5-1 to TRBJ2-5, with D maybe TRBD1 (5 bases). The CDR3 has 15 amino acids. V was clipped by 4 bases and J by 1 base, with 14 bases between them. CDR1 and CDR2 from the germline V gene are SGHRS and YFSETQ. The full variable domain, in which reference TRBV5-1 and TRBJ2-5 provide the parts outside the CDR3, is KAGVTQTPRYLIKTRGQQVTLSCSPISGHRSVSWYQQTPGQGLQFLFEYFSETQRNKGNFPGRFSGRQFSNSRSEMNVSTLELGDSALYLCASSQSTGLQETQYFGPGTRLLVL.

The J gene is TRBJ2-2, the V gene TRBV13, with D possibly matching TRBD2 (6 bases). Germline CDR1 is PRHDT and CDR2 is FYEKMQ (reference sequence). Trimming pared 5 bases from V and 0 bases from J, leaving 10 bases between. CDR3 length: 15 amino acids. Written as DNA, the CDR3 is TGTGCCAGCAGCCCGAGCGGGCCGAACACCGGGGAGCTGTTTTTT. Translated: CASSPSGPNTGELFF.

Points on this clone: The junction departs from germline at one end; a sequencing error may be responsible. This chain links TRBV5-1 with TRBJ2-7; D remains unclear. CDR1 is SGHRS, CDR2 YFSETQ, per germline. The CDR3 is 13 residues long. For the CDR3, the DNA is TGCGCCAGCAGCTTGGGCCGGTCCTCCGAGCAGTACTTC. Translation: CASSLGRSSEQYF.

V and J are TRBV5-1 and TRBJ2-2; D is possibly TRBD1 (5 bases). The V end lost 2 bases, the J end lost 4 bases, and 9 bases lay between the germline ends. The CDR3 length is 14 residues. From germline, CDR1 is SGHRS and CDR2 YFSETQ. Written as DNA, the CDR3 is TGCGCCAGCAGCTTTAGGGGCGGCACCGGGGAGCTGTTTTTT. Protein product: CASSFRGGTGELFF.

The chain employs TRBV27 and TRBJ2-7; D call uncertain. The CDR3 is 14 residues long. Germline CDR1 and CDR2: MNHEY and SMNVEV (reference sequence). Trimming took 6 bases from V and 3 from J, leaving 15 bases between them. As DNA, the CDR3 is TGTGCCAGCAGCCCTAAGGAGAGAGGCTACGAGCAGTACTTC. This encodes CASSPKERGYEQYF.

This chain links TRBV9 with TRBJ2-3; 9 positions match TRBD2. J lost 1 base, V lost 0 bases, and 6 bases had no gene match. CDR3 length equals 17 residues. Germline assignment: CDR1 SGDLS and CDR2 YYNGEE. In DNA, the CDR3 is TGTGCCAGCAGCGTAGGCCACAGGACTAGCGGCACAGATACGCAGTATTTT. Residues: CASSVGHRTSGTDTQYF.

The CDR3 protein is CSVDTHSTDTQYF. CDR3 DNA sequence: TGCAGCGTTGATACTCACAGCACAGATACGCAGTATTTT. V is TRBV29-1 and J is TRBJ2-3; D is ambiguous. CDR1 and CDR2 from the germline V gene are SQVTM and ANQGSEA. This CDR3 is 13 amino acids long. The ends were cut back, 3 bases at V and 0 bases at J, with 7 bases in the middle.

This chain links TRBV5-1 with TRBJ2-5, with D possibly TRBD1 on 6 matching bases. The germline gives CDR1 SGHRS, CDR2 YFSETQ. Trimming cost V 7 bases and J 8 bases, with 12 bases left between them. The CDR3 contains 11 residues. CDR3 sequence (DNA): TGCGCCAGCGCGGCAGGGGACACCCAGTACTTC. Translation gives CASAAGDTQYF. Variable domain in full (rest from reference TRBV5-1 and TRBJ2-5): KAGVTQTPRYLIKTRGQQVTLSCSPISGHRSVSWYQQTPGQGLQFLFEYFSETQRNKGNFPGRFSGRQFSNSRSEMNVSTLELGDSALYLCASAAGDTQYFGPGTRLLVL.

The rearrangement joins TRBV7-2 to TRBJ2-7; 9 bases are shared with TRBD1. The CDR3 is made up of 14 amino acids. The germline V gene encodes CDR1 SGHTA and CDR2 FQGNSA. V was pared by 5 bases and J by 6 bases, with 8 bases of the junction left unmatched. CDR3 sequence reads: CASSKPGQGLEQYF. In nucleotides, the CDR3 is TGTGCCAGCAGCAAACCGGGACAGGGTCTCGAGCAGTACTTC. The full variable domain, with the rest looked up from reference TRBV7-2 and TRBJ2-7, is GAGVSQSPSNKVTEKGKDVELRCDPISGHTALYWYRQSLGQGLEFLIYFQGNSAPDKSGLPSDRFSAERTGGSVSTLTIQRTQQEDSAVYLCASSKPGQGLEQYFGPGTRLTVT.